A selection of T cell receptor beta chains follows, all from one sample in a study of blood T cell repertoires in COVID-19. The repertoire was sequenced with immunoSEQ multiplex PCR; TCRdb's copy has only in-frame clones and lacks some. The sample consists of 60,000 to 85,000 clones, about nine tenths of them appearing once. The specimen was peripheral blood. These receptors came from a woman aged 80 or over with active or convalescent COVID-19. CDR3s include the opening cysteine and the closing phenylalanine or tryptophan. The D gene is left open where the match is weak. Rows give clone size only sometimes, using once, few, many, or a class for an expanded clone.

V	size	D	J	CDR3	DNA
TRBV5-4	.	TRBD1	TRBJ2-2	CASSSGRDRGGELFF	TGTGCCAGCAGCTCTGGCCGGGACAGGGGCGGGGAGCTGTTTTTT
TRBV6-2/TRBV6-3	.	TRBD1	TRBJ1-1	CASSSRTGAMNTEAFF	TGTGCCAGCAGCTCGCGGACAGGGGCCATGAACACTGAAGCTTTCTTT
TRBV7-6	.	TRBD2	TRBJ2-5	CASSARLGTGGETQYF	TGTGCCAGCAGCGCCCGCCTGGGTACGGGAGGAGAGACCCAGTACTTC
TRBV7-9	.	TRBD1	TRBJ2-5	CASSLLTGVRGQETQYF	TGTGCCAGCAGCTTACTGACAGGGGTGAGGGGGCAAGAGACCCAGTACTTC
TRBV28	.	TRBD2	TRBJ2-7	CASTPVGRKGIYEQYF	TGTGCCAGCACCCCGGTCGGGAGGAAGGGTATCTACGAGCAGTACTTC
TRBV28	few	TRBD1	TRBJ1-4	CASSFSTTGSAREKLFF	TGTGCCAGCAGTTTCTCCACGACAGGGTCGGCCAGGGAAAAACTGTTTTTT
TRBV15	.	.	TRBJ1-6	CATSRVVNSPLHF	TGTGCCACCAGCAGGGTAGTAAATTCACCCCTCCACTTT
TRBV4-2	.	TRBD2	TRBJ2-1	CASSQAETGLAGDNEQFF	TGTGCCAGCAGCCAAGCCGAGACGGGACTAGCGGGGGACAATGAGCAGTTCTTC
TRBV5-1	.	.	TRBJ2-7	CASSLADSAYEQYF	TGCGCCAGCAGCTTGGCGGACAGCGCCTACGAGCAGTACTTC
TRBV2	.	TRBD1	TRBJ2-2	CASSEGQGTGELFF	TGTGCCAGCAGTGAGGGACAGGGCACCGGGGAGCTGTTTTTT
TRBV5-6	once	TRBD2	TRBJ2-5	CASSYRLAGQETQYF	TGTGCCAGCAGCTATAGACTAGCGGGCCAAGAGACCCAGTACTTC
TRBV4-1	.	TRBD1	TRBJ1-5	CASSQADRGVMGNQPQHF	TGCGCCAGCAGCCAGGCCGACAGGGGTGTCATGGGCAATCAGCCCCAGCATTTT
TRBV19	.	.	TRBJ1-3	CASSPRVGTGNTIYF	TGTGCCAGTAGCCCCAGGGTTGGGACTGGAAACACCATATATTTT
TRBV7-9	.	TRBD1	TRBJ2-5	CASSYTGTGGGETQYF	TGTGCCAGCAGCTACACCGGGACAGGGGGTGGTGAGACCCAGTACTTC
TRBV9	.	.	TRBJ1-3	CASSVASRSGNTIYF	TGTGCCAGCAGCGTAGCTTCCCGCTCTGGAAACACCATATATTTT
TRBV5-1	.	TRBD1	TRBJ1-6	CASSWTGEYRSPLHF	TGCGCCAGCAGCTGGACAGGGGAGTATAGGTCACCCCTCCACTTT
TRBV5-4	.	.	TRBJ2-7	CASSLGQGHEQYF	TGTGCCAGCAGCTTGGGGCAGGGGCACGAGCAGTACTTC
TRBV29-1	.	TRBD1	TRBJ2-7	CSVENRGYEQYF	TGCAGCGTTGAAAACAGGGGGTACGAGCAGTACTTC
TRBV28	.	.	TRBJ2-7	CASHGGTAVYEQYF	TGTGCCAGCCATGGCGGGACGGCGGTGTACGAGCAGTACTTC
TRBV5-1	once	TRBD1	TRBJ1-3	CASSPGQEGNTIYF	TGCGCCAGCAGCCCCGGACAGGAAGGGAACACCATATATTTT
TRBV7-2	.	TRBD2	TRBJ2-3	CASSRRLSGASTDTQYF	TGTGCCAGCAGCCGGCGGCTTAGCGGGGCTAGCACAGATACGCAGTATTTT
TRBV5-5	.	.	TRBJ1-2	CASSLVASGAIYGYTF	TGTGCCAGCAGCTTGGTGGCGTCAGGGGCTATCTATGGCTACACCTTC